These 17 T cell receptor beta chains were sequenced from one sample in a study of T cells in Graves' hyperthyroidism and ophthalmopathy. RNA transcripts gave rise to amplified TCR beta CDR3 regions. First-round RT-PCR targeting the TCR CDR3 was performed with the HTBI primer set. From the multiplex PCR reads, TCRdb called clonotypes with MiXCR, one entry per CDR3 protein. The sample holds more than 500,000 distinct CDR3 sequences, 15% to 20% seen once. Sequencing used blood. These receptors were obtained from a woman aged 30 to 39 with Graves' ophthalmopathy.

This clonotype was detected ten times or more. This chain links TRBV28 with TRBJ1-1, with a weak D call TRBD1 (5 bases). The CDR3 covers 15 residues. V was shortened by 2 bases and J by 3 bases, with 13 bases between the two germline ends. Germline CDR1 and CDR2: MDHEN and SYDVKM. CDR3 amino acids: CASSLKGSGDTEAFF. CDR3 bases: TGTGCCAGCAGTTTAAAGGGGTCGGGGGACACTGAAGCTTTCTTT.

This clonotype was observed a handful of times. The chain carries TRBV7-9 and TRBJ2-2; D is ambiguous. The CDR3 runs 13 residues. Trimming removed 5 bases from V and 8 bases from J, with 12 bases in between. The V gene's germline CDR1 is SEHNR and CDR2 FQNEAQ (reference sequence). The CDR3 sequence is CASSHRVRGELFF. DNA for the CDR3: TGTGCCAGCAGCCATCGGGTCCGGGGGGAGCTGTTTTTT.

This clonotype was found many times. The CDR3 spells CASSSSGTVDQPQHF. CDR3 coding DNA: TGTGCCAGCAGTTCATCCGGGACAGTCGATCAGCCCCAGCATTTT. The chain joins TRBV28 to TRBJ1-5, with 7 bases aligning to TRBD1. The length of the CDR3 is 15 residues. V shed 4 bases and J 5 bases; nucleotides not matched to a gene: 8. Germline CDR1 and CDR2: MDHEN and SYDVKM.

Ten or more counts support this clonotype. V is TRBV7-2 and J is TRBJ2-7; 9 nucleotides align to TRBD2. J lost 2 bases, V lost 5 bases, and 10 bases had no gene match. This CDR3 has 16 amino acids. Germline assignment: CDR1 SGHTA and CDR2 FQGNSA. DNA of the CDR3: TGTGCCAGCAGCAAAATAAGCGGGAGGTTTACCTACGAGCAGTACTTC. Amino acid sequence: CASSKISGRFTYEQYF. Full variable domain (remainder filled in from reference TRBV7-2 and TRBJ2-7): GAGVSQSPSNKVTEKGKDVELRCDPISGHTALYWYRQSLGQGLEFLIYFQGNSAPDKSGLPSDRFSAERTGGSVSTLTIQRTQQEDSAVYLCASSKISGRFTYEQYFGPGTRLTVT.

V is TRBV15 and J is TRBJ2-1, with D uncertain. CDR3 length: 14 amino acids. Germline V gene sequence: CDR1 LNHNV, CDR2 YYDKDF (reference sequence). Trimming took 0 bases from V and 9 from J, leaving 12 bases between them. The CDR3 sequence: CATSRDFMDGEQFF. The CDR3 region has the DNA TGTGCCACCAGCAGAGATTTCATGGACGGTGAGCAGTTCTTC.

This clonotype was seen at least ten times. V usage is TRBV7-9 and J usage is TRBJ2-3, with D perhaps TRBD2 (6 bases). The CDR3 is 16 amino acids. The V end lost 1 base, the J end lost 2 bases, and 13 bases lay between the germline ends. Germline V lookup: CDR1 SEHNR, CDR2 FQNEAQ (reference sequence). CDR3 bases: TGTGCCAGCAGCTTAGGTTTTGCGGGACTCACAGATACGCAGTATTTT. Translating gives CASSLGFAGLTDTQYF.

The V call is TRBV20-1, the J call TRBJ2-1, with unresolved D. The V end lost 6 bases, the J end lost 6 bases, and 15 bases lay between the germline ends. The CDR3 is 13 amino acids. Germline V gene lookup returns CDR1 DFQATT and CDR2 SNEGSKA (reference sequence). The CDR3 nucleotides are TGCAGTGCACTCGACGGATACTGCAATGAGCAGTTCTTC. The encoded protein is CSALDGYCNEQFF.

This clonotype appeared many times. V gene TRBV4-3 combines with J gene TRBJ2-7; TRBD2 matches 12 bases. The CDR3 is 16 amino acids. V trimming: 1 base; J trimming: 5 bases; junction bases outside the gene matches: 6. The germline V gene has CDR1 LGHNA and CDR2 YSLEER. The CDR3 loop reads CASSQGTSGMRDEQYF. CDR3 nucleotides: TGCGCCAGCAGCCAAGGGACTAGCGGGATGCGCGACGAGCAGTACTTC.

The chain has TRBV19 and TRBJ1-1; D call uncertain. With 7 bases removed from V and 4 bases from J, the gap between germline ends came to 13 bases. Germline CDR1 reads LNHDA; CDR2 reads SQIVND (reference sequence). This CDR3 has 13 residues. CDR3 sequence (DNA): TGTGCCAGTATCTTCCGGGGAGGCACTGAAGCTTTCTTT. It codes for CASIFRGGTEAFF.

This clonotype was seen only a few times. This sequence joins TRBV7-8 and TRBJ2-1; 7 bases line up with TRBD2. V was clipped by 1 base and J by 6 bases; unmatched bases: 6. There are 15 residues in the CDR3. Germline CDR1 and CDR2: SGHVS and FQNEAQ. CDR3 sequence (DNA): TGTGCCAGCAGCTTAGGGCCCGGGACTATCAATGAGCAGTTCTTC. It yields the protein CASSLGPGTINEQFF.

The V and J genes are TRBV30 and TRBJ2-1, with D tentatively TRBD1 or TRBD2 (5 bases each). Germline V gene lookup returns CDR1 GTSNPN and CDR2 SVGIG (reference sequence). The CDR3 length is 15 residues. V lost 4 bases, J lost 0 bases, and 13 bases lay in between. This CDR3 reads CAWKWPGSSYNEQFF. DNA of the CDR3: TGTGCCTGGAAGTGGCCAGGGAGCTCCTACAATGAGCAGTTCTTC.

Here the CDR3 DNA reads TGTGCCAGCAGCTTAGTTCTGTCCCGGGACAGGGGACTGAACACTGAAGCTTTCTTT. Translation: CASSLVLSRDRGLNTEAFF. V is TRBV7-2 and J is TRBJ1-1; 10 nucleotides agree with TRBD1. Germline V CDR1 and CDR2: SGHTA, FQGNSA. The length of the CDR3 is 19 residues. V was clipped by 1 base and J by 0 bases; unmatched bases: 11.

CDR3 sequence (DNA): TGTGCCAGCAGCTCCTTCGGGTTCACTAATGAAAAACTGTTTTTT. Translation: CASSSFGFTNEKLFF. J is TRBJ1-4 and V is TRBV28; D call uncertain. The V end lost 6 bases, the J end lost 2 bases, and 13 bases lay between the germline ends. Germline V gene sequence: CDR1 MDHEN, CDR2 SYDVKM. The CDR3 length is 15 residues.

The chain couples TRBV15 to TRBJ1-6, with D unresolved. The V end lost 0 bases, the J end lost 7 bases, and 10 bases lay between the germline ends. Per the germline V gene, CDR1 is LNHNV and CDR2 is YYDKDF (reference sequence). The CDR3 length is 15 residues. CDR3 sequence: CATSRDWTGNSPLHF. The CDR3 DNA sequence: TGTGCCACCAGCAGAGATTGGACTGGGAATTCACCCCTCCACTTT.

There are a few counts of this clonotype. This chain links TRBV4-3 with TRBJ2-3; the D gene is possibly TRBD2 (6 bases). In germline, CDR1 is LGHNA, CDR2 YSLEER. The CDR3 is 18 amino acids. V lost 2 bases and J 4 bases, leaving 22 bases between the germline ends. The CDR3 DNA reads TGCGCCAGCAGCCAATCGGGCTACGGGACTCCAAAACCAGATACGCAGTATTTT. Translated, it gives CASSQSGYGTPKPDTQYF.

The chain joins TRBV5-1 to TRBJ2-2; D call uncertain. The V end lost 7 bases, the J end lost 7 bases, and 17 bases lay between the germline ends. The CDR3 contains 14 residues. CDR1 and CDR2 (germline): SGHRS, YFSETQ. CDR3 in DNA: TGCGCCAGCTCTCCCGAGATCGGCGTCGGGGAGCTGTTTTTT. Its protein product is CASSPEIGVGELFF. The variable domain in full, completed from reference TRBV5-1 and TRBJ2-2, reads KAGVTQTPRYLIKTRGQQVTLSCSPISGHRSVSWYQQTPGQGLQFLFEYFSETQRNKGNFPGRFSGRQFSNSRSEMNVSTLELGDSALYLCASSPEIGVGELFFGEGSRLTVL.

This chain connects TRBV7-9 to TRBJ2-7; no firm D call. V gave up 1 base and J gave up 3 bases, with 7 bases separating them. Germline CDR1 and CDR2: SEHNR and FQNEAQ (reference sequence). The CDR3 is 13 amino acids. The CDR3 spells CASSLEEIYEQYF. CDR3 nucleotides: TGTGCCAGCAGCTTAGAGGAGATCTACGAGCAGTACTTC.